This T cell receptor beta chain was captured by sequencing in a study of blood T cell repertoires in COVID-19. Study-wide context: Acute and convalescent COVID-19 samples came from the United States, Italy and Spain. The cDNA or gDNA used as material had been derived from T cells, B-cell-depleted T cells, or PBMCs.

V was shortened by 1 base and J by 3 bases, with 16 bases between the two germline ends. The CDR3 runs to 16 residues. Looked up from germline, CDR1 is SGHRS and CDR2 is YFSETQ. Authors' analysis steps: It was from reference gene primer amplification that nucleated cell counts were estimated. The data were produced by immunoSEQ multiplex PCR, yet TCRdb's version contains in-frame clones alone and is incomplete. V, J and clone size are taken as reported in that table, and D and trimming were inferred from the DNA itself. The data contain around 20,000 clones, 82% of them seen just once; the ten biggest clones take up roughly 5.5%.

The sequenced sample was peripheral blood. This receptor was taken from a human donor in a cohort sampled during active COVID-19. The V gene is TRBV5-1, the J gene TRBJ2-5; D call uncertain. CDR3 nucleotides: TGCGCCAGCAGCTTGTTGCCCGGCGGCCAGAAAGAGACCCAGTACTTC. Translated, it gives CASSLLPGGQKETQYF.